Given below is one T cell receptor (beta chain) in context. Its cognate antigen has yet to be identified. A distance of 4 bases separates the germline ends of V and J, which lose 0 bases and 1 base respectively. Measured from the cysteine to the phenylalanine, the CDR3 is 15 residues long. The DNA shown is the 45-base CDR3, in frame from base 1. CDR1 and CDR2 (LGHNA, YSLEER) derive from the germline V gene. These data are taken from a study of cytomegalovirus exposure and HLA in healthy donors (dated by TCRdb to the late 2010s). With respect to the entire study: An earlier analysis of some 620 of the donors reported roughly 300 Gb of sequence data and roughly 120 million unique TCR beta sequences obtained from 180 million or so T cells. Roughly 300 gigabases of sequencing data and approximately 92 million unique TCR sequences made up an early release that covered 500 to 700 HLA-typed donors. The genetic ancestry cluster associated with self-reported Caucasian donors included roughly 84% of the approximately 430 genotyped donors. The study aimed to test whether signatures of past pathogen exposure could be identified by cataloging public T cell receptors. The study used immunosequencing to profile the T cell repertoires of under 700 subjects and linked those repertoires to cytomegalovirus serostatus. In addition to the first cohort of several hundred subjects, a separate validation cohort of approximately 110 different subjects was used. The study combined high-throughput TCR immunosequencing, statistical association of individual TCRs with disease status, and machine learning to predict cytomegalovirus infection status. A later analysis re-examined previously published TCR beta repertoires from hundreds of donors and added high-resolution HLA genotyping to investigate patterns of TCR occurrence. In the later analysis, no new phenotypic data were used to find candidate immune exposures; instead, reliance was placed on TCR beta sequences and their occurrence across donors. An earlier analysis of a few hundred of the donors applied high-throughput TCR beta sequencing to assess whether each TCR beta V gene segment acted as functional or pseudogenic. Alongside the repertoire data, information on donor age, sex, ethnicity and CMV serostatus was compiled. A later genetic analysis used genome-wide SNP genotypes for about 60% of the roughly 700 donors, treating that subset as a discovery cohort. All discovery cohort repertoires had been generated using a single sequencing platform. HLA typing included class I and class II loci at four-digit resolution. The number of donors typed differed by locus, with roughly 629-640 for A, B, C, DRB1 and DQB1, 522 for DQA1, 600 to 610 for DPA1, and under 490 for DPB1. A handful of DR-DQ haplotypes were handled as single units for association and clustering because linkage in the cohort was strong. Across 398 genotyped donors of the cohort, an average of about 220,000 unique TCR beta nucleotide sequences per donor were sequenced, and 15% to 20% of those sequences were non-productive.

The library was made by the immunoSEQ multiplex PCR assay. For the multiplex PCR, a mixture combining 60 forward primers for TCR Vbeta segments and 13 reverse primers for TCR Jbeta segments was used. A multiplex PCR assay on genomic DNA amplified the CDR3 region of rearranged TCR beta genes. The amplified TCR beta libraries were sequenced on the Illumina HiSeq System as 87-base-pair reads. From the authors' description of their analysis: A later analysis tallied roughly 76 million unique TCR beta chains across the 660 or so repertoires, and about 10 million of those chains were shared by two or more donors. Raw reads were error-corrected and collapsed into unique sequences by a nearest-neighbor algorithm in which closely related sequences were merged to remove PCR and sequencing errors. Alignment of CDR3 sequences to IMGT reference sequences was used to assign V, D and J gene segments. For a sequence to be retained, at least a six-nucleotide match to both a V gene segment and a J gene segment was required. Rearrangements were classified as productive when the CDR3 lacked stop codons and remained in frame with V and J, and all other rearrangements were classified as non-productive. Following IMGT convention, CDR3 was defined as the stretch from the second conserved V-encoded cysteine up to the conserved J-encoded phenylalanine. In an earlier analysis of around 600 of the donors, sequences lacking an unambiguous match to a single V gene segment were excluded. An earlier analysis of fewer than 750 of the donors called V segments functional above 56.7% productive rearrangements and segregating when the between-donor standard deviation exceeded 5%. A statistical classification framework was built to diagnose cytomegalovirus status from the catalog of TCR beta chain sequences. A later analysis assigned V and J genes by comparing TCR nucleotide sequences with IMGT/GENE-DB human TR gene sequences. In a later analysis, CDR3 sequences and most-parsimonious VDJ recombination scenarios were assigned using the TCRdist pipeline. In a later analysis, each TCR beta chain was defined by its CDR3 amino acid sequence together with its V-gene family, and reads without a unique V-gene family were excluded. In a later analysis, 450 to 600 highly shared, low-generation-probability nucleotide sequences were removed to address suspected cross-contamination and a sequencing artifact. In a later analysis, a clonal expansion index was calculated for each public chain from normalized within-repertoire ranks of inferred template counts. In a later analysis, generation probabilities were computed with a VDJ recombination model fitted to out-of-frame rearrangements, and the resulting probabilities were checked against IGoR. Hypergeometric tests were used in a later analysis to score TCR-TCR, TCR-HLA and TCR-CMV co-occurrence, with a repertoire-size bias correction applied to the TCR pairs. In a later analysis, false discovery rates were estimated by permuting HLA or CMV assignments 20 times. In a later analysis, co-occurring TCRs were grouped using DBSCAN, and TCRdist sequence similarity was added for clustering within HLA-allele-positive subsets. Repertoires with fewer than 30,000 or more than 120,000 public chains, plus five repertoires with anomalous nucleotide sharing, were excluded from co-occurrence clustering. The clones in this table, taken by TCRdb from immuneACCESS, are in-frame only. Not every clone is retained; where verified, under half of the shortfall comes from an unresolved V gene, and the cause of the rest is unknown. The D gene and trimming were derived from the DNA, and the V and J assignments and clone size from that table. This sample's table has entries for about 160,000 clones. About 1.2% of the sample lies in the top ten.

The cohort consisted of some 730 healthy bone marrow donors. At the time of sampling, all cohort members were nominally healthy, though unrecorded immune exposures were likely present. The donor was CMV seronegative and belonged to the group of around 350 seronegative cohort members. A peripheral blood sample was provided by each donor, and peripheral blood mononuclear cells were used for TCR beta sequencing. The Qiagen DNeasy Blood Extraction Kit was used to extract genomic DNA from the blood cell samples. Summary of the overall study and its limitations: Sequencing depth was assumed to be roughly uniform across donors in the presence/absence analyses, though that assumption may not hold. According to a later analysis, TCR association rates differed among HLA loci, with DRB1 alleles showing the most associated TCRs and HLA-C alleles showing the fewest. At a false discovery rate of 0.05, a later analysis linked 16,951 TCR beta sequences to specific HLA alleles. In vitro tests confirmed that a few of the cytomegalovirus-associated TCR beta chains recognize cytomegalovirus antigens. The cohort was sequenced for TCR beta chains only, and without alpha or paired-chain data the features that could be detected were limited. The study gave a list of about 150 TCR beta chains associated with cytomegalovirus. Because some donors lacked HLA typing at each locus, the association tests relied only on the typed subset. Compared with equally common non-associated chains, HLA-associated TCR beta chains in a later analysis were more clonally expanded and had lower generation probabilities. Because counts were too low, roughly 17 rarely observed V segments, including chromosome 9 orphons, were left out of the earlier analysis of about 620 of the donors. According to the authors, the approach could potentially be generalized to other disease states and immunological phenotypes. The classifier was reported to diagnose cytomegalovirus status with high specificity and sensitivity in both the original cohort and the validation cohort. Linkage disequilibrium might explain the correlated functional status among segregating V segments, but an unknown experimental factor could not be ruled out. A further reported finding was that TCR beta sequences accurately predicted the HLA-A and HLA-B alleles for most subjects in the first cohort. For the cohort, immune exposure information was limited to CMV serostatus. The 87-base-pair reads could not distinguish some IMGT-functional V segments, including TRBV6-2 and TRBV6-3, so those segments were excluded. Broadly in line with IMGT annotations, most TCR beta V segments showed up in productive rearrangements about 87% or about 30% of the time in an earlier analysis of approximately 640 of the donors. An association between a missense DCLRE1C variant and V-gene and J-gene trimming of TCR beta chains was found in a later genetic analysis and replicated in an independent cohort. Most TCR sequences were observed very rarely across donors, whereas some public TCRs were present in many individuals. Most CMV-associated TCR beta chains appeared to be HLA-restricted in a later analysis, and the HLA associations seemed to be driven largely by CMV exposure. In a later analysis, several top co-occurrence clusters were reported to appear linked to parvovirus B19, influenza, CMV and Epstein-Barr virus. When HLA alleles, especially DR and DQ, strongly co-occurred, attributing TCR associations to individual alleles was difficult. A cluster of highly shared sequence variants was judged likely to represent a technical artifact of the sequencing pipeline. Compared with the approximately 720-donor mean, donors in an Asian-associated ancestry cluster had fewer N-insertions in productive TCRs, according to a later genetic analysis.

The V gene is TRBV4-3 and the J gene is TRBJ2-6; the D segment cannot be called with confidence. The sample taken for sequencing was PBMCs. This sequence originates from a woman aged 55-69 years in good health and CMV-seronegative. This receptor has the CDR3 CASSQDSSGANVLTF. The base sequence is TGCGCCAGCAGCCAAGATTCATCTGGGGCCAACGTCCTGACTTTC.